This TCR beta chain was identified during a study of human T cells and chemical hapten exposure (dated by TCRdb to the early 2020s). A note on the overall study: For sensitization, 2% DPC in acetone was applied to an approximately 2 cm by approximately 2 cm area of upper inner arm skin. For TCR sequencing, blood came from 25 to 35 alopecia patients at anywhere from one to four time points (pre-sensitization, 2, 6 and 24 weeks). Blood samples were taken from patients before sensitization (week 0) and then at 2, 6 and about 24 weeks after DPC sensitization. Patch tests used Finn chambers with 0.01% DPC on the upper back, scored after 6 days by International Contact Dermatitis Research Group standards. Peripheral blood TCR repertoire changes were tracked in vivo in alopecia patients during primary and secondary sensitization to the hapten diphenylcyclopropenone (DPC). Libraries were pooled for sequencing, and per-sample TCR yields varied mainly because of small differences in library volumes within the pool. Weekly therapeutic DPC doses were additionally applied to the scalp of patients throughout the approximately 23-week study period. Most of the patients in the cohort were female, and the cohort covered alopecia areata with under or over 50% scalp involvement, alopecia totalis and alopecia universalis.

The library was generated by RACE. This sample was sequenced with a NextSeq 500. During library preparation, unique molecular identifiers were attached to individual cDNA molecules so that TCRs could be counted quantitatively and reproducibly. From each blood RNA sample, both TCR alpha and TCR beta chains were sequenced. The original pipeline was this. A median of approximately 96,000 TCRs per sample was observed, with a range of about 20,000 to 700,000. The Decombinator software suite was used to annotate the V, J and CDR3 of the TCR reads. To make PS versus PT1 abundance plots, every sample was subsampled to the same number of TCRs (28,000). TCRs were defined as expanded if absent before sensitization and observed at least eight times at the 2-week time point. TCRdb redid the processing of the public reads, applying fastp at Q25 and MiXCR, and retained in-frame beta chains. Merged by CDR3 protein, the rows form single entries marked with the most common genes and DNA. TCRdb's processing, not the authors', yielded these V and J calls. Recorded for this sample are roughly 84,000 distinct CDR3 sequences; about 9.4% of them occurred a single time. The ten most abundant clones make up approximately 5% of the sample.

Broad study findings and their caveats: Repeated subsampling changed both the strength of the expansion versus patch-test correlation and the threshold at which that correlation became significant. Significantly more large CDR3 similarity clusters were formed by expanded TCRs than by pre-sensitization or healthy control sets, consistent with antigen-driven responses. Alopecia, a presumed autoimmune disease, was present in all patients, so the immune response of the patients might differ from that of healthy individuals. No change with DPC sensitization was found in the number of TCRs above 1 in 1000 frequency, and no evidence of global repertoire structure alterations was found. A positive correlation was found between the number of PT1 expanded TCRs and patch test score, with significance reached at thresholds 8, 16 and 32 but not 4.

This clonotype was seen ten or more times. This clone's antigen is unknown. No base qualities exist here, and no much larger clone lies one base off it. Interpreted using the paper, the time point label stands for: patch test 2, 6 weeks after DPC sensitization. Reading the label with the study, this specimen's treatment or condition is: therapeutic diphenylcyclopropenone sensitization with weekly scalp DPC. Blood at each patch-test visit was drawn before the patch test was applied. Patients were eligible if aged 18 to 70, diagnosed with alopecia and judged suitable for DPC therapy, and pregnant patients were excluded. Unfractionated whole blood was collected in Tempus Blood RNA tubes, and total RNA was extracted from that blood. The input for sequencing was whole blood, taken in connection with sensitization to the hapten diphenylcyclopropenone (DPC). The sequence was obtained from a woman aged 50 to 60 with alopecia areata. Some clones in this sample may be carry-over from other donors' samples.

CDR3 sequence: CASSQGRGVRATAGELFF. At the DNA level, the sequence is TGTGCCAGCAGCCAGGGGCGCGGGGTTCGGGCGACCGCCGGGGAGCTGTTTTTT. The rearranged chain carries TRBV11-2 and TRBJ2-2; the D match is possibly TRBD1 or TRBD2, with 6 bases aligned in each. V is pared back by 5 bases and J by 6 bases, with 25 bases lying between the germline termini. The CDR3 measures 18 amino acids from cysteine to phenylalanine. The read is trimmed to its CDR3 DNA, 54 bases read in frame from base 1. Per the germline V gene, SGHAT is the CDR1 and FQNNGV is the CDR2.